A selection of T cell receptor beta chains follows, all from one sample in a study of shared clonotypes between healthy human individuals. Data came from immunoSEQ multiplex PCR; TCRdb stores just in-frame clones and leaves some out. The repertoire holds 490,000 or so clones, with 76% as singletons. The sequenced sample consisted of PBMCs. These receptors originate from a middle-aged woman in good health. Some clones in this sample may be carry-over from other donors' samples. Each CDR3 is given with its conserved first and last residue. Each record gives: V gene, CDR3 protein.

V gene: TRBV5-4
CDR3 protein: CASSSRAGLQDGYTF

V gene: TRBV29-1
CDR3 protein: CSAEQSTGTQYF

V gene: TRBV5-4
CDR3 protein: CASRPGTSGYNEQFF

V gene: TRBV2
CDR3 protein: CASSRVGLAGNNEQFF

V gene: TRBV28
CDR3 protein: CATGGPGNTGELFF

V gene: TRBV5-3
CDR3 protein: CARSLAQNQPQHF

V gene: TRBV9
CDR3 protein: CASSPLDESRQFF

V gene: TRBV28
CDR3 protein: CASTRYQGVIESFGNTIYF

V gene: TRBV5-5
CDR3 protein: CASSLGDRANEKLFF

V gene: TRBV5-6
CDR3 protein: CASSFWQGGNTIYF

V gene: TRBV7-9
CDR3 protein: CASRNLWEKLFF